Following are 21 T cell receptor beta chains from one sample sequenced in a study of shared clonotypes between healthy human individuals. Only in-frame clones appear in the TCRdb table, and some are missing; sequencing was by immunoSEQ multiplex PCR. The sample lists 2,100,000 or so clones; 90% to 97% were seen once. The sample taken for sequencing was naive CD4+ T cells sorted from blood. Subset in this sample: CD45RA+ positively selected. These receptors originate from a man aged 18-30 years in good health.

The rearrangement uses TRBV5-1 and TRBJ2-7; TRBD2 aligns across 9 bases. Germline loops: CDR1 SGHRS, CDR2 YFSETQ. The CDR3 totals 16 residues. V dropped 3 bases and J dropped 2; count of bases not matched to a gene: 9. DNA for the CDR3: TGCGCCAGCAGCTGGGGGGCTAGCGGGAACACCTACGAGCAGTACTTC. Encoded protein: CASSWGASGNTYEQYF.

The chain uses TRBV6-5 and TRBJ1-3; 9 nucleotides match TRBD1. V lost 6 bases to trimming and J lost 2 bases; unmatched junction nucleotides: 5. The length of the CDR3 is 15 residues. CDR1 and CDR2 (germline): MNHEY, SVGAGI. The CDR3 sequence is CASREQGAAGNTIYF. For the CDR3, the DNA is TGTGCCAGCAGAGAACAGGGGGCGGCTGGAAACACCATATATTTT.

The chain employs TRBV4-1 and TRBJ2-5; 10 nucleotides match TRBD2. Trimming cost V 0 bases and J 5 bases; bases outside gene matches: 9. The CDR3 runs 17 residues. In germline, CDR1 is MGHRA, CDR2 YSYEKL. The CDR3 spells CASSQDRSGRAVETQYF. The CDR3 DNA reads TGCGCCAGCAGCCAAGATCGGAGCGGGAGGGCCGTCGAGACCCAGTACTTC.

CDR3 bases: TGTGCCAGCAGTTTAAGCCTAGCGGGGGGGCCTTCCTCCGGGGAGCTGTTTTTT. Translating it yields CASSLSLAGGPSSGELFF. The gene calls are TRBV28 and TRBJ2-2, with TRBD2 matching over 12 bases. The CDR3 has 18 amino acids. Germline CDR1 and CDR2: MDHEN and SYDVKM. V lost 2 bases and J lost 6; bases outside the gene matches: 10.

Turning to this clone: Other nucleotide sequences from this sample produce the same CDR3. V is TRBV10-3 and J is TRBJ2-1, with D unclear. CDR3 length equals 14 residues. CDR1 is ENHRY and CDR2 is SYGVKD in the germline V gene. Trimming stripped 3 bases from V and 5 bases from J, with 11 bases between. Here the CDR3 reads CAISESGGNNEQFF. DNA of the CDR3: TGTGCCATCAGTGAATCCGGTGGGAACAATGAGCAGTTCTTC.

The CDR3 reads CASRGRLAGEQFF. The CDR3 region has the DNA TGTGCCAGCAGGGGAAGACTAGCCGGTGAGCAGTTCTTC. The rearrangement uses TRBV2 and TRBJ2-1, with 7 bases identical to TRBD2. The V gene end was trimmed by 6 bases and the J gene end by 9 bases; junction bases not matched to a gene: 8. Looked up from germline, CDR1 is SNHLY and CDR2 is FYNNEI. The CDR3 has 13 residues.

For this clone: Other DNA sequences of this sample code for an identical CDR3. The rearrangement uses TRBV30 and TRBJ2-7; D call uncertain. This CDR3 is 12 amino acids long. V was trimmed by 0 bases and J by 4 bases, leaving 7 bases between them. CDR1 is GTSNPN and CDR2 is SVGIG in the germline V gene (reference sequence). CDR3 DNA sequence: TGTGCCTGGAGTGTATTGGCTTACGAGCAGTACTTC. Its protein is CAWSVLAYEQYF.

This clone was recorded only once. This chain joins TRBV28 and TRBJ2-3; the match to TRBD2 covers 14 bases. The CDR3 sequence is 15 residues long. V trimming: 11 bases; J trimming: 8 bases; junction bases outside the gene matches: 12. CDR1 MDHEN and CDR2 SYDVKM come from the germline V gene. CDR3 bases: TGTGCCTCCGAGACTAGCGGGGGGGCCCTTGGTACGCAGTATTTT. It yields the protein CASETSGGALGTQYF.

V usage is TRBV5-8 and J usage is TRBJ1-2, with 7 positions matching TRBD1. The junction had 5 bases not matched to a gene; V was cut back by 4 bases and J by 8 bases. The CDR3 spans 12 residues. The germline V gene encodes CDR1 SGHTS and CDR2 YDEGEE. CDR3 sequence reads: CASSEQGNGYTF. The CDR3, as DNA: TGTGCCAGCAGCGAACAGGGGAACGGCTACACCTTC. Full variable domain (missing parts from reference TRBV5-8 and TRBJ1-2): EAGVTQSPTHLIKTRGQQATLRCSPISGHTSVYWYQQALGLGLQFLLWYDEGEERNRGNFPPRFSGRQFPNYSSELNVNALELEDSALYLCASSEQGNGYTFGSGTRLTVV.

The gene calls are TRBV7-8 and TRBJ2-3, with TRBD2 matching over 11 bases. Germline V CDR1 and CDR2: SGHVS, FQNEAQ. CDR3 length equals 17 residues. Trimming at V came to 5 bases and at J to 0 bases, leaving 7 bases not matched to a gene. The CDR3 DNA reads as TGTGCCAGCAGCCCCAGGGGACTAGCGGCTAGCACAGATACGCAGTATTTT. Amino acids: CASSPRGLAASTDTQYF.

With regard to this clone: Different DNA sequences within this sample yield the same CDR3. The chain employs TRBV9 and TRBJ1-2, with D tentatively TRBD1 (5 bases). Looked up from germline, CDR1 is SGDLS and CDR2 is YYNGEE. The CDR3 has 14 residues. Trimming cost V 2 bases and J 2 bases, with 10 bases left between them. CDR3 region: CASSVDRGNYGYTF. The CDR3 DNA sequence: TGTGCCAGCAGCGTCGACAGAGGAAACTATGGCTACACCTTC.

V usage is TRBV7-9 and J usage is TRBJ1-2; D unclear. CDR1 is SEHNR, CDR2 FQNEAQ, per germline (reference sequence). The CDR3 has 14 amino acids. Trimming left V 1 base short and J 0 bases short, with 6 bases between. The CDR3 nucleotides read TGTGCCAGCAGCTTAGTGGGGACTAACTATGGCTACACCTTC. It is translated as CASSLVGTNYGYTF.

The chain uses TRBV18 and TRBJ2-5; the D is unclear. The CDR3 covers 13 residues. Germline V gene lookup returns CDR1 KGHSH and CDR2 LQKENI. V was pared by 5 bases and J by 2 bases, with 9 bases between. The CDR3 DNA is TGTGCCAGCTCAATGGGCAGACAAGAGACCCAGTACTTC. It translates to CASSMGRQETQYF.

The chain couples TRBV6-4 to TRBJ2-7; D perhaps matches TRBD2 (5 bases). The V gene's germline CDR1 is MRHNA and CDR2 SNTAGT. The CDR3 length is 16 residues. V was cut by 4 bases and J by 1 base, with 17 bases left in between. The CDR3 DNA follows: TGTGCCAGCAGTGCGCCCGGGGAGTTACGTTCCTACGAGCAGTACTTC. It is translated as CASSAPGELRSYEQYF.

This chain connects TRBV5-1 to TRBJ1-1; perhaps TRBD1 as D (5 bases). Trimming removed 1 base from V and 1 base from J, with 11 bases in between. CDR1 and CDR2 from the germline V gene are SGHRS and YFSETQ. The CDR3 loop spans 15 amino acids. The CDR3 sequence is CASSLRSGGNTEAFF. For the CDR3, the DNA is TGCGCCAGCAGCTTGCGTTCTGGGGGGAACACTGAAGCTTTCTTT. The full variable domain, in which reference TRBV5-1 and TRBJ1-1 provide the parts outside the CDR3, is KAGVTQTPRYLIKTRGQQVTLSCSPISGHRSVSWYQQTPGQGLQFLFEYFSETQRNKGNFPGRFSGRQFSNSRSEMNVSTLELGDSALYLCASSLRSGGNTEAFFGQGTRLTVV.

This clone was seen only once. V usage is TRBV6-5 and J usage is TRBJ1-6; TRBD1 might be the D (5 bases). Germline V CDR1 and CDR2: MNHEY, SVGAGI. The CDR3 covers 15 residues. Trimming stripped 5 bases from V and 9 bases from J, with 17 bases between. The CDR3 coding sequence is TGTGCCAGCAGTCTAAAGGGGTTCGAGTTTTCACCCCTCCACTTT. Its protein product is CASSLKGFEFSPLHF.

The chain recombines TRBV5-1 with TRBJ2-1; D gene unclear. Trimming removed 1 base at V and 5 bases at J, with 16 bases between. Germline CDR1 reads SGHRS; CDR2 reads YFSETQ. CDR3 size: 16 residues. The CDR3 DNA sequence: TGCGCCAGCAGCTTGAGCTGGAGTGAAACAAACAATGAGCAGTTCTTC. It encodes CASSLSWSETNNEQFF.

This chain connects TRBV27 to TRBJ2-3; 15 bases are a match to TRBD2. V lost 5 bases to trimming and J lost 4 bases; unmatched junction nucleotides: 7. The CDR3 consists of 17 residues. Germline CDR1 and CDR2: MNHEY and SMNVEV (reference sequence). The CDR3: CASSGGTSGGMADTQYF. The CDR3 nucleotides are TGTGCCAGCAGTGGCGGGACTAGCGGGGGGATGGCAGATACGCAGTATTTT.

J is TRBJ1-2 and V is TRBV5-1; D possibly corresponds to TRBD1 (6 bases). The CDR3 sequence is 14 residues long. In germline, CDR1 is SGHRS, CDR2 YFSETQ. V was cut by 4 bases and J by 5 bases, with 15 bases left in between. In nucleotides, the CDR3 is TGCGCCAGCAGCGGCGGGGGGCGCGAATATGGCTACACCTTC. Encoded protein: CASSGGGREYGYTF.

The chain recombines TRBV11-2 with TRBJ2-5; possibly TRBD1 or TRBD2 for D (5 bases each). V was trimmed by 1 base and J by 10 bases, leaving 19 bases between them. The CDR3 consists of 15 residues. Germline V CDR1 and CDR2: SGHAT, FQNNGV. The chain's CDR3 is CASSLVPPPGLDQYF. The CDR3 DNA is TGTGCCAGCAGCTTAGTCCCCCCCCCGGGGCTGGACCAGTACTTC.

The chain employs TRBV28 and TRBJ2-7; TRBD1 might be the D (5 bases). From germline, CDR1 is MDHEN and CDR2 SYDVKM. V shed 0 bases and J shed 6 bases, with 6 bases lying between them. The CDR3 is 12 amino acids. In DNA form, the CDR3 reads TGTGCCAGCAGTTTATGGCAGGGCGAGCAGTACTTC. This encodes CASSLWQGEQYF.